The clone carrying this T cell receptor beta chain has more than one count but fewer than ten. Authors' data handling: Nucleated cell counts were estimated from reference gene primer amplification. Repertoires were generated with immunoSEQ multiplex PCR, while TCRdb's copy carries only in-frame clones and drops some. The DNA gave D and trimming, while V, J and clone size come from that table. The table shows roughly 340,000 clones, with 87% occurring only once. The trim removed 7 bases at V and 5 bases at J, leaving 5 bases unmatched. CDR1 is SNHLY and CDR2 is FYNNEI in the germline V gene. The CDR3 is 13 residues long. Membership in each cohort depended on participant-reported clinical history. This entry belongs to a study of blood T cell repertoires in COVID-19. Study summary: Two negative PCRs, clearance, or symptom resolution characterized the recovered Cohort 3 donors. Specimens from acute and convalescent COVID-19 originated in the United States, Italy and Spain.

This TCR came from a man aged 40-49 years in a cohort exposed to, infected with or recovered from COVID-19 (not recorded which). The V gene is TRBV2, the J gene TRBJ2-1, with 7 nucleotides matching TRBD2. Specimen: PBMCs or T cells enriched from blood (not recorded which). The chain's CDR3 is CASTAGVDNEQFF. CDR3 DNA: TGTGCCAGCACGGCGGGAGTAGACAATGAGCAGTTCTTC.